Below are 21 T cell receptor beta chains sequenced from a single sample in a study of cytomegalovirus exposure and HLA in healthy donors. This PCR relied on a set of 60 Vbeta primers and 13 Jbeta primers. The protocol was immunoSEQ multiplex PCR, while the TCRdb copy is restricted to in-frame clones and leaves out a portion. The table lists 140,000 to 150,000 clones, 70% of them singletons. What was sequenced was PBMCs. These receptor sequences come from a woman aged 60-75 years in good health and CMV-seropositive.

The rearrangement joins TRBV5-6 to TRBJ1-5; D might be TRBD1 (6 bases). The CDR3 loop spans 15 amino acids. CDR1 is SGHDT, CDR2 YYEEEE, per germline. V was shortened by 0 bases and J by 1 base, with 8 bases between the two germline ends. The CDR3 reads CASSLVGQSNQPQHF. The CDR3 DNA reads TGTGCCAGCAGCTTGGTTGGACAGAGCAATCAGCCCCAGCATTTT.

This clone was seen once. The rearrangement joins TRBV7-8 to TRBJ1-4; perhaps TRBD1 as D (5 bases). The CDR3 runs 14 residues. Trimming shortened V by 3 bases and J by 7 bases, and 12 bases separated the two germline ends. Germline V gene data show CDR1 as SGHVS and CDR2 as FQNEAQ. In DNA form, the CDR3 reads TGTGCCAGCAGCTTTGGGGCAGTAGGTGAAAAACTGTTTTTT. Protein: CASSFGAVGEKLFF.

This clone was found a few times. V is TRBV7-2 and J is TRBJ1-5, with 10 bases identical to TRBD1. Germline V CDR1 and CDR2: SGHTA, FQGNSA. Germline trimming cut 1 base from V and 3 bases from J; bases unmatched to any gene: 0. The CDR3 contains 15 residues. This CDR3 is CASSLGQGANQPQHF. The DNA of the CDR3 is TGTGCCAGCAGCTTAGGACAGGGGGCCAATCAGCCCCAGCATTTT.

Only a few counts were recorded for this clone. The chain combines TRBV10-1 with TRBJ2-1; D remains unclear. The CDR3 sequence is 14 residues long. Germline loops: CDR1 WNHNN, CDR2 SYGVQD (reference sequence). Trimming took off 1 base at V and 6 bases at J, with 10 bases between the two ends. The CDR3: CASSELGTANEQFF. For the CDR3, the DNA is TGCGCCAGCAGTGAGTTAGGTACAGCCAATGAGCAGTTCTTC.

This clone was observed a single time. J is TRBJ2-2 and V is TRBV9, with TRBD2 identical over 9 bases. This CDR3 is built from 15 residues. Germline lookup yields CDR1 SGDLS and CDR2 YYNGEE. J lost 4 bases, V lost 3 bases, and 4 bases had no gene match. The CDR3 DNA follows: TGTGCCAGCAGCGCCGCGGGAGGGAGCACCGGGGAGCTGTTTTTT. It encodes CASSAAGGSTGELFF.

Only a few counts were recorded for this clone. The chain uses TRBV5-6 and TRBJ1-4; TRBD1 matches at 7 bases. The CDR3 has 12 residues. V lost 4 bases and J lost 13; bases outside the gene matches: 7. Looked up from germline, CDR1 is SGHDT and CDR2 is YYEEEE. The CDR3 DNA is TGTGCCAGCAGCCAACAGGGGTTTAGACTGTTTTTT. Amino acid sequence: CASSQQGFRLFF.

This sequence joins TRBV29-1 and TRBJ1-4; a weak D match, TRBD1 (6 bases). V was trimmed by 6 bases and J by 6 bases, leaving 14 bases between them. The CDR3 loop spans 13 amino acids. CDR1 is SQVTM and CDR2 is ANQGSEA in the germline V gene. For the CDR3, the DNA is TGCAGCGTACTACAGGGAAGGGATGAAAAACTGTTTTTT. Its protein product is CSVLQGRDEKLFF.

The V call is TRBV28, the J call TRBJ1-2; 8 nucleotides agree with TRBD1. Germline assignment: CDR1 MDHEN and CDR2 SYDVKM. CDR3 length: 15 amino acids. J was trimmed by 2 bases and V by 4 bases; bases with no gene match: 6. The CDR3 here is CASSSGGAVNYGYTF. In DNA form, the CDR3 reads TGTGCCAGCAGTTCAGGGGGCGCGGTAAACTATGGCTACACCTTC.

V and J are TRBV2 and TRBJ1-5; maybe TRBD1 (5 bases). CDR3 length: 15 residues. Germline V CDR1 and CDR2: SNHLY, FYNNEI. V lost 2 bases and J lost 6, with 14 bases in between. CDR3 nucleotides: TGTGCCAGCAGTGAAATAACACAGGTTGGTCAGCCCCAGCATTTT. It codes for CASSEITQVGQPQHF.

J is TRBJ2-2 and V is TRBV9; D possibly corresponds to TRBD1 (6 bases). The CDR3 covers 15 residues. The V gene's germline CDR1 is SGDLS and CDR2 YYNGEE. V gave up 3 bases and J gave up 8 bases, with 17 bases separating them. As DNA, the CDR3 is TGTGCCAGCAGCGCGTTACAGGGTTCCTCGGGGGAGCTGTTTTTT. It encodes CASSALQGSSGELFF. Combining the CDR3 with reference TRBV9 and TRBJ2-2 gives the whole variable domain DSGVTQTPKHLITATGQRVTLRCSPRSGDLSVYWYQQSLDQGLQFLIQYYNGEERAKGNILERFSAQQFPDLHSELNLSSLELGDSALYFCASSALQGSSGELFFGEGSRLTVL.

This chain joins TRBV4-1 and TRBJ1-2; perhaps TRBD1 as D (5 bases). The V gene lost 0 bases and the J gene lost 4 bases, with 9 bases spanning the gap. CDR1 is MGHRA, CDR2 YSYEKL, per germline. CDR3 length: 14 residues. The CDR3 DNA is TGCGCCAGCAGCCAAGACGCAGGGCCCTATGGCTACACCTTC. Its translation: CASSQDAGPYGYTF.

The genes are TRBV28 and TRBJ1-3; a possible D gene is TRBD1 (5 bases). Germline V gene data show CDR1 as MDHEN and CDR2 as SYDVKM. The CDR3 covers 14 residues. V lost 3 bases and J 4 bases, leaving 10 bases between the germline ends. DNA of the CDR3: TGTGCCAGCAGTTTGCAGGGTGTGGGAAACACCATATATTTT. This sequence encodes CASSLQGVGNTIYF.

This clone showed up just once. The chain joins TRBV15 to TRBJ2-3; TRBD2 matches at 9 bases. The trim removed 5 bases at V and 5 bases at J, leaving 11 bases unmatched. Germline-derived CDR1 and CDR2 are LNHNV and YYDKDF (reference sequence). The CDR3 sequence is 16 residues long. DNA of the CDR3: TGTGCCACCAGCTCCAATCGGGCGGGGGGGGTAGATACGCAGTATTTT. This codes for CATSSNRAGGVDTQYF.

The V call is TRBV5-1, the J call TRBJ2-1; 7 bases are a match to TRBD2. Trimming at V came to 7 bases and at J to 5 bases, leaving 15 bases not matched to a gene. Per germline, CDR1 SGHRS and CDR2 YFSETQ. This CDR3 is 16 amino acids long. The CDR3 bases are TGCGCCAGCGCCAGGCGATTAGCGGGTGAACACAATGAGCAGTTCTTC. Translation: CASARRLAGEHNEQFF. Full variable domain (rest looked up from reference TRBV5-1 and TRBJ2-1): KAGVTQTPRYLIKTRGQQVTLSCSPISGHRSVSWYQQTPGQGLQFLFEYFSETQRNKGNFPGRFSGRQFSNSRSEMNVSTLELGDSALYLCASARRLAGEHNEQFFGPGTRLTVL.

The CDR3 sequence is CASRDSDREAEAFF. CDR3 DNA sequence: TGTGCCAGCAGGGACTCGGACAGGGAGGCTGAAGCTTTCTTT. The chain employs TRBV2 and TRBJ1-1, with 8 bases that match TRBD1. CDR3 length: 14 residues. The germline V gene encodes CDR1 SNHLY and CDR2 FYNNEI. V lost 6 bases to trimming and J lost 6 bases; unmatched junction nucleotides: 9.

The rearrangement links TRBV7-2 to TRBJ2-3; TRBD2 agrees at 8 bases. There are 16 residues in the CDR3. Germline CDR1 SGHTA, CDR2 FQGNSA. With 5 bases clipped from V and 7 bases from J, the junction kept 14 bases outside the gene matches. DNA of the CDR3: TGTGCCAGCAGCCCCGGACTAGCTCAGCCGCCGAATACGCAGTATTTT. It specifies CASSPGLAQPPNTQYF.

The chain links TRBV28 to TRBJ1-5; 9 bases match TRBD1. This CDR3 is 14 amino acids long. The V gene's germline CDR1 is MDHEN and CDR2 SYDVKM. The trim removed 6 bases at V and 6 bases at J, leaving 6 bases unmatched. The chain's CDR3 is CASRGQGLGQPQHF. The DNA for the CDR3 is TGTGCCAGCAGGGGACAGGGTTTGGGTCAGCCCCAGCATTTT.

The rearrangement joins TRBV5-1 to TRBJ2-7; 8 positions agree with TRBD1. J was trimmed by 3 bases and V by 0 bases; bases with no gene match: 5. Germline CDR1 reads SGHRS; CDR2 reads YFSETQ. This CDR3 spans 15 amino acids. The CDR3 nucleotides read TGCGCCAGCAGCTTGGAGGGCGGACAGGGCTACGAGCAGTACTTC. This codes for CASSLEGGQGYEQYF.

The V and J genes are TRBV6-5 and TRBJ1-1; D possibly corresponds to TRBD1 (6 bases). Germline V lookup: CDR1 MNHEY, CDR2 SVGAGI. V was cut by 0 bases and J by 4 bases, with 9 bases left in between. This CDR3 is 14 amino acids long. The CDR3 DNA reads TGTGCCAGCAGTTACTCACAGGGTAGCACTGAAGCTTTCTTT. Translation: CASSYSQGSTEAFF.

The chain has TRBV11-2 and TRBJ2-7; 7 nucleotides match TRBD1. Germline CDR1 SGHAT, CDR2 FQNNGV. Trimming removed 5 bases from V and 5 bases from J; junction bases left unmatched: 9. This CDR3 is 14 amino acids long. The CDR3 protein is CASSRDSQVNEQYF. Written as DNA, the CDR3 is TGTGCCAGCAGCCGGGACAGCCAGGTAAACGAGCAGTACTTC.

V usage is TRBV20-1 and J usage is TRBJ1-5; D is undetermined. Germline V lookup: CDR1 DFQATT, CDR2 SNEGSKA (reference sequence). The CDR3 covers 11 residues. The V gene lost 6 bases and the J gene lost 6 bases, with 9 bases spanning the gap. CDR3 nucleotide sequence: TGCAGTGCCGGAGATGGTCAGCCCCAGCATTTT. This gives the protein CSAGDGQPQHF.